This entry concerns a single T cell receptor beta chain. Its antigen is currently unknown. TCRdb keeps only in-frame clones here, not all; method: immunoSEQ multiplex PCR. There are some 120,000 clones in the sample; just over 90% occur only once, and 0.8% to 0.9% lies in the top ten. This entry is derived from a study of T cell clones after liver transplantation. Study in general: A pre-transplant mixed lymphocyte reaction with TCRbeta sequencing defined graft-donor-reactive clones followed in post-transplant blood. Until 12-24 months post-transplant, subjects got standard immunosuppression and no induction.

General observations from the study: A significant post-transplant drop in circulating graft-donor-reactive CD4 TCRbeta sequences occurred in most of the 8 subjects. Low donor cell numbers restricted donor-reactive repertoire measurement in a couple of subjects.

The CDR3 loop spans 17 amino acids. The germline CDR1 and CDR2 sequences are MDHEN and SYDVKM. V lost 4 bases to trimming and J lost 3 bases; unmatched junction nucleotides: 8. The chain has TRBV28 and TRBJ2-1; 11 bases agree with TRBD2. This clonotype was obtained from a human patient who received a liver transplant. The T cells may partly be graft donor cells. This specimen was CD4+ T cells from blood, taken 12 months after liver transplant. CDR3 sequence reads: CASSSNTGLAGYNEQFF. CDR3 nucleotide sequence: TGTGCCAGCAGTTCAAACACAGGACTAGCGGGCTACAATGAGCAGTTCTTC.